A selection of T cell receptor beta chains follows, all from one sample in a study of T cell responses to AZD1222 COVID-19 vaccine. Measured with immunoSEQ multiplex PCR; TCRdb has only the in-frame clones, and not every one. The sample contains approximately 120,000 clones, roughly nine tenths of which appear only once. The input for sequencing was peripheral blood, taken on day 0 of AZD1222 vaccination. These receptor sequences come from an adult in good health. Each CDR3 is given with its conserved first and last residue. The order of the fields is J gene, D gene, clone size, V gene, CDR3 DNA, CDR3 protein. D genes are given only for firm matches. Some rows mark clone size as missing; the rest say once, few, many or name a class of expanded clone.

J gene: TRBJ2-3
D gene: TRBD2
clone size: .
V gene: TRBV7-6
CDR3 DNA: TGTGCCAGCAGCTTATCCGGGGGGGCGAGAGATACGCAGTATTTT
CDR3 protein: CASSLSGGARDTQYF

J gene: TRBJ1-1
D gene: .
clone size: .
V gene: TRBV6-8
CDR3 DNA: TGTGCCAGCAGTTACTCTTCCGGTGTGCGGGACACTGAAGCTTTCTTT
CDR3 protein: CASSYSSGVRDTEAFF

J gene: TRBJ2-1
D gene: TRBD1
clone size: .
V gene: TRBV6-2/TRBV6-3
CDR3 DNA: TGTGCCAGCAGTTCCGGGACAGGGGGCTACAATGAGCAGTTCTTC
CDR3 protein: CASSSGTGGYNEQFF

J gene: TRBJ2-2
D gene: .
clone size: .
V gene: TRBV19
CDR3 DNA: TGTGCCAGTAGTCCTACGGTCTTGAACACCGGGGAGCTGTTTTTT
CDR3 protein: CASSPTVLNTGELFF

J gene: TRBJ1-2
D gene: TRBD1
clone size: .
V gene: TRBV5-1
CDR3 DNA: TGCGCCAGCAGCTTGGCCGGGACAGGGTATGGCTACACCTTC
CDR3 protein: CASSLAGTGYGYTF

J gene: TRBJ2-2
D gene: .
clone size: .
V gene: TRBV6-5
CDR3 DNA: TGTGCCAGCAGCACTTACGCGAACACCGGGGAGCTGTTTTTT
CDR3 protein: CASSTYANTGELFF

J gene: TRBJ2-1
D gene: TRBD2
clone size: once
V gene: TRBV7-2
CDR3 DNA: TGTGCCAGCAGTCCCGGACTAGCGGGAGGGCGGTACTATGAGCAGTTCTTC
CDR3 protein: CASSPGLAGGRYYEQFF

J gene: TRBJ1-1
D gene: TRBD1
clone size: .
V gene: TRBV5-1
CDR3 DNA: TGCGCCAGCAGCTTAAAGACAGGGACACTCACTGAAGCTTTCTTT
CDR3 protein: CASSLKTGTLTEAFF

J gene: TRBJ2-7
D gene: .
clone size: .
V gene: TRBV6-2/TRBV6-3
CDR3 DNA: TGTGCCAGCAGTTGGGGGACCTACGAGCAGTACTTC
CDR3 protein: CASSWGTYEQYF

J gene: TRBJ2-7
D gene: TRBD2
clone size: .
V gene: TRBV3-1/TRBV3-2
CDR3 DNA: TGTGCCAGCAGCCAAGTTCGGACTAGCGGGGGCCCTCGGAGGTACGAGCAGTACTTC
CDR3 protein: CASSQVRTSGGPRRYEQYF

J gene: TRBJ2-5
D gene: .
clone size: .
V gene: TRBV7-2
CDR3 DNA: TGTGCCAGCAGCCGCGGACGCCCCGGGTCATCAATCGAGACCCAGTACTTC
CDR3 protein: CASSRGRPGSSIETQYF

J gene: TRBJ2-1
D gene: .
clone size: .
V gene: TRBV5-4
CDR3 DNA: TGTGCCAGCAGCTTGGTAGGCAGCGAGCAGTTCTTC
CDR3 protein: CASSLVGSEQFF

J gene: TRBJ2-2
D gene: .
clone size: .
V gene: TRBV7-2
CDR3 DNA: TGTGCCAGCAGCTTAGATAGGTTAAGGATCACCGGGGAGCTGTTTTTT
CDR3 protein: CASSLDRLRITGELFF

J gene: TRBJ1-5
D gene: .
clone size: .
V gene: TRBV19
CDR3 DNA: TGTGCCAGCTCGATTTCCGGGATGAATCAGCCCCAGCATTTT
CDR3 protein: CASSISGMNQPQHF

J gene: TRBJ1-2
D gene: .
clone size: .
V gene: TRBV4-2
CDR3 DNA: TGTGCCAGCAGCCAAGATACAAGGGCTGCCCGGGTCGGCTACACCTTC
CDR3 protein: CASSQDTRAARVGYTF

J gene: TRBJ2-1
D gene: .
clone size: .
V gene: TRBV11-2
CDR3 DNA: TGTGCCAGCAGCCCAGAGGACTCCAATGAGCAGTTCTTC
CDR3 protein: CASSPEDSNEQFF

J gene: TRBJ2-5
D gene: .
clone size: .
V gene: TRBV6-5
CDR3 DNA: TGTGCCAGCACGGCCCGGAGAGAGACCCAGTACTTC
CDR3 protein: CASTARRETQYF

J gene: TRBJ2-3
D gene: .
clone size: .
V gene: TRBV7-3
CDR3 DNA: TGTGCCAGCAGCTTAGGAAAAACAGATACGCAGTATTTT
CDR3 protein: CASSLGKTDTQYF

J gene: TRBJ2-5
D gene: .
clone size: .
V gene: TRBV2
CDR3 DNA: TGTGCCAGCAGTGAACGCCTAGGCGGCTCGGAGACCCAGTACTTC
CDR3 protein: CASSERLGGSETQYF

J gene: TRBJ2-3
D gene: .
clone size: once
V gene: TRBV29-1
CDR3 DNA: TGCAGTGGACGACCGAGGCTGGGCACAGATACGCAGTATTTT
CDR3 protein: CSGRPRLGTDTQYF

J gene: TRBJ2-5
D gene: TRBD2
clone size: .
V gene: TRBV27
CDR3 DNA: TGTGCCAGCAGTTTCCTTAGCGGGGGTGAGACCCAGTACTTC
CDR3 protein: CASSFLSGGETQYF

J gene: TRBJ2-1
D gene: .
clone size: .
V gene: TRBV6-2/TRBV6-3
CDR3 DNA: TGTGCCAGCAGTTACGGGGCGACCCATGAGCAGTTCTTC
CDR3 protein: CASSYGATHEQFF

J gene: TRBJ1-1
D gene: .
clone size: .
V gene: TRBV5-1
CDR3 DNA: TGCGCCAGCAGCTTGGCTGAGGACACTGAAGCTTTCTTT
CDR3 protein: CASSLAEDTEAFF

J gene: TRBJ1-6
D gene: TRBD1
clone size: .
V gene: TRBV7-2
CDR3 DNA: TGTGCCAGCAGCAAAGGCAGGGGGCAAAATTCACCCCTCCACTTT
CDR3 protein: CASSKGRGQNSPLHF

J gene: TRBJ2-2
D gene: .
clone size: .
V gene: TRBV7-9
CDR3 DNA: TGTGCCAGCAGCTTAGCGGGGGCCGGGGAGCTGTTTTTT
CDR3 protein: CASSLAGAGELFF

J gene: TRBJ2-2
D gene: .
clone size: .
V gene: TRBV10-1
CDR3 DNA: TGCGCCAGCAGTGAGTCGGTAGGCACCGGGGAGCTGTTTTTT
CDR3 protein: CASSESVGTGELFF